This T cell receptor beta chain originates from a study of blood T cells in healthy people across ages (dated by TCRdb to the mid-2010s). For the study in its entirety: In model experiments, template switching captured about one uniquely barcoded TCR beta cDNA molecule for every two T cells. The donors were split into four age groups: young (average 16 years), middle-aged (roughly 39), aged (more than 55) and long-lived (82). Two additional independent replicas of 1 million unique cDNA reads from the same blood draw were analyzed for two donors (one aged 18 to 29 and one aged 80 or older). To avoid experimental bias, donors of different ages were spread randomly across the sequencing lanes. The study measured age-related changes in TCR beta repertoire diversity using deep sequencing normalized with unique cDNA molecular identifiers. The paper's findings and limits, for the study overall: Estimates of total diversity from one million sequenced T cells were regarded as lower bounds and underestimates. Bulk unsorted PBMC profiling prevented conclusive comparison of naive and antigen-experienced compartments. The long-lived group showed more naive CD4+ T cells, fewer expanded clones and increased TCR diversity than the aged group, suggesting age selection. Because the CMV infection status of the donors was unknown, age-related changes in expanded clonotypes may potentially have been confounded. The percentage of naive T cells measured by flow cytometry correlated strongly with observed TCR beta diversity. As age increased, observed TCR beta diversity per million T cells dropped in a roughly linear way, and a significant reduction was already evident by age 40.

Systemically healthy Caucasian individuals from Russia, approximately 39 in total and aged roughly 6 to 100 years, were included as donors. Each donor gave about 9.2 milliliters of peripheral blood, drawn into EDTA-treated Vacutainer tubes. Ficoll-Paque density-gradient centrifugation was used to isolate PBMCs, with at least 6.5 million per sample. Total RNA was extracted from PBMCs with Trizol reagent, with at least 5.5 micrograms obtained per sample. Naive CD45RAhigh/CD27high T cell percentages were measured by flow cytometry on a PBMC aliquot from every donor. The protocol used for the library was 5' RACE. The reads were generated on an Illumina HiSeq 2500. A second PCR of 7 to 11 cycles was performed with a sample-barcoded 5' primer and a J-beta primer mix. Each TCR beta cDNA molecule received a unique molecular identifier from a template-switch 5' adaptor carrying 12 random nucleotides. Each sample yielded at least 2.5 million CDR3-containing paired-end reads. The Mint cDNA synthesis kit, primed by a TRBC-specific oligonucleotide, was used to synthesize first-strand cDNA from all RNA. Following uracil-DNA glycosylase treatment, all cDNA underwent a first 18-cycle PCR with the universal primers M1SS and BC2_uni_R. Turning to the authors' computational methods: For normalization, 1 million high-quality reads were randomly selected from each sample, with every read carrying a distinct molecular identifier. Instead of being binned into consensus sequences, reads with shared molecular identifiers were discarded. MiTCR, set to a Q25 quality threshold and the strictest error-elimination algorithm, was used for CDR3 identification, clonotype clustering and error correction. Lower-bound total TCR beta diversity was estimated with a nonparametric unseen species model using Euler transformation. The raw public reads went through TCRdb reprocessing: fastp at Q25, MiXCR clone calling, in-frame beta chains kept. Duplicate CDR3 protein sequences are folded into a single record with the most common DNA and genes. The V and J calls come from TCRdb's annotation, not from the publication. The sample yields over 600,000 distinct CDR3 sequences; 46% were counted once. The ten largest clones take up about a sixth of the sample.

As to this clonotype: This clone's antigen is unknown. No per-base quality is available; no much larger clone lies one base away.

The V end gives up 6 bases and the J end 6 bases, leaving 8 bases in the junction not matched to a gene. The CDR3 runs 15 amino acids, cysteine and phenylalanine included. The entry retains the CDR3 DNA only, 45 bases that are in frame from base 1. In the germline V gene, CDR1 corresponds to SNHLY and CDR2 to FYNNEI. Material: blood. The chain is made from TRBV2 and TRBJ1-5; TRBD1 fits 10 bases in the junction. This clonotype originated in a man older than 75 in good health. The sequence in DNA is TGTGCCAGCAGAGATGGGACAGGGGTTGGTCAGCCCCAGCATTTT. Its protein is CASRDGTGVGQPQHF.